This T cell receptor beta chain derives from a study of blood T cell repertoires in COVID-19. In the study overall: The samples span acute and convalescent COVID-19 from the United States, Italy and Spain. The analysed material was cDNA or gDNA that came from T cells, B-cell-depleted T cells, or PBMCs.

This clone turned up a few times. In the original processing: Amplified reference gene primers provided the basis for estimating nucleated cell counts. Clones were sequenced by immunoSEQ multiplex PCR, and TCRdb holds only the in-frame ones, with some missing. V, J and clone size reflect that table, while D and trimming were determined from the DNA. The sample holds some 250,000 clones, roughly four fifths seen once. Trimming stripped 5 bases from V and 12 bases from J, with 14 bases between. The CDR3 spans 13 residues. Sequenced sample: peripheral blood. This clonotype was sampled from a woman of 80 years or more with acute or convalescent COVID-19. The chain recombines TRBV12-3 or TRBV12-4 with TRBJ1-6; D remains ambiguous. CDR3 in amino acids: CASSPGQEGPLHF. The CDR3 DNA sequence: TGTGCCAGCAGTCCGGGCCAAGAGGGACCCCTCCACTTT.